This T cell receptor beta chain was observed in a study of T-cell memory formation after mild COVID-19. Study context: Among the donors, TCR clusters were largely specific to each donor. General study points: Whether day 37 second-wave clones are SARS-CoV-2-specific was not confirmed. Memory sampled before infection contained some responding clones, suggesting cross-reactive memory joined.

Note on this clonotype: What it binds is not known.

Constant-segment primers and 5'RACE yielded cDNA libraries for TCR alpha and TCR beta, each carrying sample barcodes and UMIs. TCRdb itself ran the 5' RACE reads through MiXCR, one entry per CDR3 protein. Of approximately 190,000 distinct CDR3 sequences in the sample, 18% are singletons; the top ten hold roughly 2.6%. CDR1 is SGHRS, CDR2 YFSETQ, per germline. With 0 bases removed from V and 1 base from J, the gap between germline ends came to 11 bases. The CDR3 covers 16 residues. V and J are TRBV5-1 and TRBJ2-1; the D gene is possibly TRBD1 (5 bases). This sequence was found in an adult woman who had mild COVID-19 (a few samples of this study predate the infection). Cell type and time point are not known. The material sequenced was PBMCs or a T cell subset sorted from them (not recorded which). The CDR3 sequence: CASSLGGSGSYNEQFF. As DNA, the CDR3 is TGCGCCAGCAGCTTGGGCGGCTCAGGGTCCTACAATGAGCAGTTCTTC.